One T cell receptor (beta chain) is described in this entry. Trimming removed 7 bases at V and 5 bases at J, with 15 bases between. This CDR3 spans 13 amino acids. CDR1 is MNHEY, CDR2 SVGEGT, per germline. TCRdb re-derived calls from the 5' RACE reads in MiXCR, one entry per CDR3 protein. The table has a few hundred thousand distinct CDR3 sequences, just under 10% seen once. The sample comes from a study of identical twins. This same sample was also taken into another study, of yellow fever vaccine responses in identical twins.

This receptor was taken from a woman between 18 and 29 years old in good health. J is TRBJ2-7 and V is TRBV6-2 or TRBV6-3; D unclear. Sequenced: PBMCs. In DNA, the CDR3 is TGTGCCAGCAAGGAGAGAGACCTAGACGAGCAGTACTTC. Residues: CASKERDLDEQYF.